This TCR beta chain is from a study of cytomegalovirus exposure and HLA in healthy donors. This clone was recorded a few times. The study ran its PCR with 60 Vbeta and 13 Jbeta primers. The protocol was immunoSEQ multiplex PCR, while the TCRdb copy is restricted to in-frame clones and leaves out a portion. Seen here are about 130,000 clones, about three quarters observed once, and the top ten hold under 5.5%. Sequencing was done on a sample of PBMCs. This sequence originates from a middle-aged man in good health and CMV-seropositive.

The DNA for the CDR3 is TGTGCCAGCAGTTTCGGCGGGGGGCGGGGGGCTAACAATGAGCAGTTCTTC. Translation gives CASSFGGGRGANNEQFF. The chain employs TRBV27 and TRBJ2-1; TRBD2 matches at 8 bases. Germline V gives CDR1 MNHEY, CDR2 SMNVEV (reference sequence). The CDR3 contains 17 residues. The V and J ends lost 3 bases and 5 bases, in that order; junction bases with no gene match: 12.